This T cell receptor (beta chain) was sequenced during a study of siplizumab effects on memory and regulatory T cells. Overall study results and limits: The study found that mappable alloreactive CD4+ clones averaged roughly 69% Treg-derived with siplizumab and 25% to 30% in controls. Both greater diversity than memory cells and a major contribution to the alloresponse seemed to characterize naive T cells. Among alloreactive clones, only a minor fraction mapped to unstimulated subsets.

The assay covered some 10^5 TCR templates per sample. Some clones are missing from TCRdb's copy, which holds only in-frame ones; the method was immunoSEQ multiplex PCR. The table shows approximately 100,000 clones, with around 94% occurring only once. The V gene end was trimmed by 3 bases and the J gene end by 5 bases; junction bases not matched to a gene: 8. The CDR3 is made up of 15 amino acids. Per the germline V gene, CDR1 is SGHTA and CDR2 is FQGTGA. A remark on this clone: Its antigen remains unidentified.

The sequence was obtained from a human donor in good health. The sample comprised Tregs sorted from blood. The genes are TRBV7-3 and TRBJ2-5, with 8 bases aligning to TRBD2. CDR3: CASSLGGRTEETQYF. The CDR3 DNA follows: TGTGCCAGCAGCTTGGGCGGGAGGACTGAGGAGACCCAGTACTTC.